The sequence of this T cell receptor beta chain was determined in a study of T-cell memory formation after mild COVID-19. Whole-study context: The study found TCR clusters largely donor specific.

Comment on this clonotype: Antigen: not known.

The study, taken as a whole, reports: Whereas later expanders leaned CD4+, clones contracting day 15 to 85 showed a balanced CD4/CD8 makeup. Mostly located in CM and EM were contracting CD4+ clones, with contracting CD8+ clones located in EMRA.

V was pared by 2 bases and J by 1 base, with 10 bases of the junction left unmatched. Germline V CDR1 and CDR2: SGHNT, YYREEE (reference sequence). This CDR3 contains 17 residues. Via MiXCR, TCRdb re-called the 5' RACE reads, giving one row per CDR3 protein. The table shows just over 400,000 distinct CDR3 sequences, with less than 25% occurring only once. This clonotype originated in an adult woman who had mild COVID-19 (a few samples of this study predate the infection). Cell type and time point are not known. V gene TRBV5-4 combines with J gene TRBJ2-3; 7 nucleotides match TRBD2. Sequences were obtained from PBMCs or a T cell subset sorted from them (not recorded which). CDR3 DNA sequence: TGTGCCAGCAGCTTAGCCCAGCTGGGAGGGGGCACAGATACGCAGTATTTT. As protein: CASSLAQLGGGTDTQYF.